This paragraph covers one T cell receptor beta chain sequence. Germline V gene lookup returns CDR1 MNHEY and CDR2 SMNVEV (reference sequence). Deletions cut 3 bases from V and 9 bases from J, with 6 bases between. CDR3 length equals 12 residues. Only in-frame clones appear in the TCRdb table, and some are missing; sequencing was by immunoSEQ multiplex PCR. The profile shows 100,000 or so clones, roughly 83% of them singletons. This sample stems from a study of control samples from healthy donors and cancer patients. The receptor's source is a woman in her thirties in good health. Sequencing used blood. V is TRBV27 and J is TRBJ1-6; weak D call: TRBD1 (5 bases). CDR3 in DNA: TGTGCCAGCAGTTTCCAGGGTTCACCCCTCCACTTT. Its translation: CASSFQGSPLHF.